These T cell receptor beta chains were read from a single sample in a study of blood T cells in healthy people across ages. Via MiXCR, TCRdb re-called the 5' RACE reads, giving one row per CDR3 protein. This sample has some 940,000 distinct CDR3 sequences; 29% occur once, and the top ten carry more than 8.5%. This sample also belongs to another study, concerning T cells of mothers and their children.

What was sequenced was blood. These receptors all come from a woman between 40 and 50 years old in good health. Both conserved end residues are part of each CDR3. Each record gives: clone size, D gene, J gene, V gene, CDR3 protein, CDR3 DNA. D genes are given only for firm matches. For some rows the clone size is stated as once, few or many, or as a class when expanded; others skip it.

abundance: many
d_gene: NA
j_gene: TRBJ2-6
v_gene: TRBV7-2
CDR3aa: CASSSYQGTGANVLTF
CDR3nt: TGTGCCAGCAGCTCCTATCAGGGTACTGGGGCCAACGTCCTGACTTTC

abundance: NA
d_gene: NA
j_gene: TRBJ2-3
v_gene: TRBV7-6
CDR3aa: CASSLAETDTQYF
CDR3nt: TGTGCCAGCAGCTTGGCAGAGACAGATACGCAGTATTTT

abundance: NA
d_gene: NA
j_gene: TRBJ1-2
v_gene: TRBV7-8
CDR3aa: CASSSNRGDGYTF
CDR3nt: TGTGCCAGCAGCTCCAACCGGGGTGATGGCTACACCTTC

abundance: NA
d_gene: NA
j_gene: TRBJ2-4
v_gene: TRBV27
CDR3aa: CASRAVGGENVQYF
CDR3nt: TGCGCCAGCCGGGCAGTAGGAGGGGAAAACGTTCAGTACTTC

abundance: NA
d_gene: NA
j_gene: TRBJ1-2
v_gene: TRBV9
CDR3aa: CASSVLEGIGGYTF
CDR3nt: TGTGCCAGCAGCGTATTGGAGGGGATAGGCGGCTACACCTTC

abundance: NA
d_gene: TRBD1
j_gene: TRBJ1-5
v_gene: TRBV7-2
CDR3aa: CASSLNRGYNQPQHF
CDR3nt: TGTGCCAGCAGCTTAAACAGGGGTTACAATCAGCCCCAGCATTTT

abundance: few
d_gene: TRBD2
j_gene: TRBJ2-4
v_gene: TRBV4-1
CDR3aa: CASSPGLAGLMRAKNIQYF
CDR3nt: TGCGCCAGCAGCCCGGGACTAGCGGGCCTGATGCGCGCCAAAAACATTCAGTACTTC

abundance: NA
d_gene: NA
j_gene: TRBJ2-5
v_gene: TRBV7-2
CDR3aa: CASSLVRMGKETQYF
CDR3nt: TGTGCCAGCAGCTTAGTGCGGATGGGGAAAGAGACCCAGTACTTC

abundance: NA
d_gene: NA
j_gene: TRBJ2-7
v_gene: TRBV21-1
CDR3aa: CASSTQDREQYF
CDR3nt: TGTGCCAGCAGCACTCAGGACCGCGAGCAGTACTTC

abundance: NA
d_gene: NA
j_gene: TRBJ1-2
v_gene: TRBV28
CDR3aa: CASRVGYYGYTF
CDR3nt: TGTGCCAGCAGGGTGGGCTACTATGGCTACACCTTC

abundance: few
d_gene: NA
j_gene: TRBJ1-1
v_gene: TRBV7-9
CDR3aa: CASSLGTPTPNTEAFF
CDR3nt: TGTGCCAGCAGCTTAGGGACACCGACACCGAACACTGAAGCTTTCTTT

abundance: NA
d_gene: NA
j_gene: TRBJ1-2
v_gene: TRBV4-3
CDR3aa: CASSRATQGGYGYTF
CDR3nt: TGCGCCAGCAGCCGGGCAACACAGGGTGGCTATGGCTACACCTTC

abundance: few
d_gene: NA
j_gene: TRBJ2-7
v_gene: TRBV9
CDR3aa: CVSSPTGGRSSYEQYF
CDR3nt: TGTGTCAGCAGCCCCACCGGCGGCAGGTCCTCCTACGAGCAGTACTTC

abundance: many
d_gene: NA
j_gene: TRBJ2-4
v_gene: TRBV15
CDR3aa: CATSRDLGEVQYF
CDR3nt: TGTGCCACCAGCAGAGATTTGGGGGAGGTTCAGTACTTC

abundance: NA
d_gene: TRBD1
j_gene: TRBJ2-3
v_gene: TRBV20-1
CDR3aa: CSANRGTGTDTQYF
CDR3nt: TGCAGTGCGAACAGGGGAACGGGCACAGATACGCAGTATTTT

abundance: NA
d_gene: TRBD1
j_gene: TRBJ1-5
v_gene: TRBV27
CDR3aa: CASSLTGVSNQPQHF
CDR3nt: TGTGCCAGCAGTTTAACAGGGGTAAGCAATCAGCCCCAGCATTTT

abundance: many
d_gene: NA
j_gene: TRBJ2-3
v_gene: TRBV4-3
CDR3aa: CASSQEGTALGLYF
CDR3nt: TGCGCCAGCAGCCAAGAGGGGACGGCCCTGGGTTTGTATTTT

abundance: NA
d_gene: TRBD1
j_gene: TRBJ2-7
v_gene: TRBV29-1
CDR3aa: CSGRDRGEQYF
CDR3nt: TGCAGCGGAAGGGACAGGGGCGAGCAGTACTTC

abundance: few
d_gene: TRBD2
j_gene: TRBJ2-1
v_gene: TRBV12-3/TRBV12-4
CDR3aa: CASTPSAGVYNEQFF
CDR3nt: TGTGCCAGCACCCCATCAGCGGGGGTGTACAATGAGCAGTTCTTC

abundance: NA
d_gene: NA
j_gene: TRBJ2-7
v_gene: TRBV7-8
CDR3aa: CASSLARVNSYEQYF
CDR3nt: TGTGCCAGCAGCTTAGCGCGGGTCAACTCCTACGAGCAGTACTTC

abundance: once
d_gene: NA
j_gene: TRBJ2-5
v_gene: TRBV5-1
CDR3aa: CASSRLGETRYF
CDR3nt: TGCGCCAGCAGCCGATTAGGAGAGACCCGGTACTTC

abundance: few
d_gene: NA
j_gene: TRBJ1-5
v_gene: TRBV10-2
CDR3aa: CASSESDTNQPQHF
CDR3nt: TGCGCCAGCAGTGAGTCGGACACCAATCAGCCCCAGCATTTT

abundance: many
d_gene: NA
j_gene: TRBJ2-5
v_gene: TRBV4-3
CDR3aa: CASSQDRGETQYF
CDR3nt: TGCGCCAGCAGCCAAGATAGGGGAGAGACCCAGTACTTC

abundance: few
d_gene: NA
j_gene: TRBJ1-3
v_gene: TRBV7-2
CDR3aa: CASSAGLSGNTIYF
CDR3nt: TGTGCCAGCAGCGCCGGTCTATCTGGAAACACCATATATTTT

abundance: NA
d_gene: NA
j_gene: TRBJ2-3
v_gene: TRBV20-1
CDR3aa: CSARARVPGKKVPPDTQYF
CDR3nt: TGCAGTGCTAGAGCAAGAGTCCCGGGCAAAAAGGTCCCACCAGATACGCAGTATTTT

abundance: NA
d_gene: NA
j_gene: TRBJ2-7
v_gene: TRBV29-1
CDR3aa: CSVGAGGHEQYF
CDR3nt: TGCAGCGTGGGAGCCGGGGGACACGAGCAGTACTTC

abundance: NA
d_gene: NA
j_gene: TRBJ1-2
v_gene: TRBV28
CDR3aa: CASSLIPTGSGYTF
CDR3nt: TGTGCCAGCAGTTTAATCCCGACAGGTTCCGGCTACACCTTC